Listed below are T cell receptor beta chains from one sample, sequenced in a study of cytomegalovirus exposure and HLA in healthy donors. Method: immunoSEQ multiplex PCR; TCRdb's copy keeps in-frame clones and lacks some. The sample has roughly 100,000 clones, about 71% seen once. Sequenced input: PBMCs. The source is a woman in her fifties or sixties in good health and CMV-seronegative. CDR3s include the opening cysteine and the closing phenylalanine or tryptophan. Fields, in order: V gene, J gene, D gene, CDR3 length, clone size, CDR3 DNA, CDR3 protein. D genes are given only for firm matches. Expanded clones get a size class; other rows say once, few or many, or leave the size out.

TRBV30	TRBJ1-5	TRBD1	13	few	TGTGCCTGGAGTCTGACAGGGTATCAGCCCCAGCATTTT	CAWSLTGYQPQHF
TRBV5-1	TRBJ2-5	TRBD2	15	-	TGCGCCAGCAGCTTCGCGCCCCGGGGGGAGGAGACCCAGTACTTC	CASSFAPRGEETQYF
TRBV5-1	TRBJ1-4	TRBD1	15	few	TGCGCCAGCAGCACATCTACAGGGGGCTATGAAAAACTGTTTTTT	CASSTSTGGYEKLFF
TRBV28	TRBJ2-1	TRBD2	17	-	TGTGCCAGCAGTTTATTCAGGGAGGGGAGCTCCTACAATGAGCAGTTCTTC	CASSLFREGSSYNEQFF
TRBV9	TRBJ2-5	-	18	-	TGTGCCAGCAGCGTAGCTACCTCCGCGACAGCATTTCAAGAGACCCAGTACTTC	CASSVATSATAFQETQYF
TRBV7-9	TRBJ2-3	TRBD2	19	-	TGTGCCAGCAGCGGCGGAGTGGAGCGGGAGGGCCCTCGTACAGATACGCAGTATTTT	CASSGGVEREGPRTDTQYF
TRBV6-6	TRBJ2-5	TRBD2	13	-	TGTGCCAGCAGAAGCGGGGGGGCCGAGACCCAGTACTTC	CASRSGGAETQYF
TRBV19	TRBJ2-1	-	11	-	TGTGCCACCCGTACAGAGCTTGTGCAGTTCTTC	CATRTELVQFF
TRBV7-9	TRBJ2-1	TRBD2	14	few	TGTGCCAGCAGCTTAGCCGGACTAGCGGAAGAGGAGTTCTTC	CASSLAGLAEEEFF
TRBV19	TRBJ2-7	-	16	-	TGTGCCAGTAGTAAAATCCTAGCGAGAGCTTCCTACGAGCAGTACTTC	CASSKILARASYEQYF
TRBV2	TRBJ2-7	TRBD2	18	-	TGTGCCAGCAGAAATACCGGGACTAGCGGGAGGGGGTCCTACGAGCAGTACTTC	CASRNTGTSGRGSYEQYF
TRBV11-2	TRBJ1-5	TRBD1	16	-	TGTGCCAGCAGCTTAGAGGACAGGGTAGGGGATCAGCCCCAGCATTTT	CASSLEDRVGDQPQHF
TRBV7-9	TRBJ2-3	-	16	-	TGTGCCAGCAGCTTAGGGAGTCTGGCTGGCACAGATACGCAGTATTTT	CASSLGSLAGTDTQYF
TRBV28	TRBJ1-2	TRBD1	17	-	TGTGCCAGCACTGAGGGGGCAGATTCAGTTCTCAACTATGGCTACACCTTC	CASTEGADSVLNYGYTF
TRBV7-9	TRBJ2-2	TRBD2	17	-	TGTGCCAGCAGCTTAGCGCTGCGACTAGCGGGAACCGGGGAGCTGTTTTTT	CASSLALRLAGTGELFF
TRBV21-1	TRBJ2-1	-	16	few	TGTGCCAGCAGCAAAGGTCCCGGGACAGGCTACAATGAGCAGTTCTTC	CASSKGPGTGYNEQFF
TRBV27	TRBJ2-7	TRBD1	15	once	TGTGCCAGCAGTTCCCCCGGACAGGGTGGGTACGAGCAGTACTTC	CASSSPGQGGYEQYF
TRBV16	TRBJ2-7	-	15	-	TGTGCCAGCAGTCTTCTCGGCACGGAGGTCTGGGAGCAGTACTTC	CASSLLGTEVWEQYF
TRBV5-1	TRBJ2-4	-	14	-	TGCGCCAGCAGCTCCTTAATAGGGGAGGACATTCAGTACTTC	CASSSLIGEDIQYF
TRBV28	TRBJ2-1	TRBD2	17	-	TGTGCCAGCAGTTTAGGGTTAGCGGGAGGGCCCTACAATGAGCAGTTCTTC	CASSLGLAGGPYNEQFF
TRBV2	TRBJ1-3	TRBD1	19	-	TGTGCCAGCAGTCCGAGACCCGGGACAGATTTTCTAACTGGAAACACCATATATTTT	CASSPRPGTDFLTGNTIYF
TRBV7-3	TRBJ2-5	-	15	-	TGTGCCAGCAGCCCTTGGGCAGGGGACCAAGAGACCCAGTACTTC	CASSPWAGDQETQYF
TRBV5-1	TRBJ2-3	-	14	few	TGCGCCAGCAGCTTAGGGGCAGGGACAGATACGCAGTATTTT	CASSLGAGTDTQYF
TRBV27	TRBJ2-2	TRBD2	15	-	TGTGCAACGGGACTAGCGGGGGACAACACCGGGGAGCTGTTTTTT	CATGLAGDNTGELFF
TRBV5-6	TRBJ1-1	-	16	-	TGTGCCAGCAGCCCCACGGGGAGGGGGAAGAGCACTGAAGCTTTCTTT	CASSPTGRGKSTEAFF
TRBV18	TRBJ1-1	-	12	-	TGTGCCAGCTCACCGACATTCACTGAAGCTTTCTTT	CASSPTFTEAFF
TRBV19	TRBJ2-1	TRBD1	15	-	TGTGCCAGTAGTATAACACAGGGGGCCTACAATGAGCAGTTCTTC	CASSITQGAYNEQFF
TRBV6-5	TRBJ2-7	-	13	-	TGTGCCAGCAGTTACGTCAGGAACTACGAGCAGTACTTC	CASSYVRNYEQYF
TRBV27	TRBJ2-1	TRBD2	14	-	TGTGCCAGCCTAGCGGGAGGGTCCTACAATGAGCAGTTCTTC	CASLAGGSYNEQFF
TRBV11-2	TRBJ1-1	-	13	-	TGTGCCAGCAGCTTAGGGCAGGGTTCGGTAGCTTTCTTT	CASSLGQGSVAFF
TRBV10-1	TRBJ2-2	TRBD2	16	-	TGCGCCAGCAGTGGGGAGGGGCTCGGTGGCACCGGGGAGCTGTTTTTT	CASSGEGLGGTGELFF
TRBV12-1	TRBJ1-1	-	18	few	TGTGCCAGCAGCTTTTCAACGGGAGTTCCATTGGGGGACACTGAAGCTTTCTTT	CASSFSTGVPLGDTEAFF
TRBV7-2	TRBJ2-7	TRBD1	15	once	TGTGCCAGCAGCCCCTTCAGGGACAGCTCCTACGAGCAGTACTTC	CASSPFRDSSYEQYF
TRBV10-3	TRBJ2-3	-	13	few	TGTGCCATCAGTGAGGACAGAACAGATACGCAGTATTTT	CAISEDRTDTQYF
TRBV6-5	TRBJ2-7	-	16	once	TGTGCCAGCAGTTACGGGCCGCCTATTCTCGCCTACGAGCAGTACTTC	CASSYGPPILAYEQYF
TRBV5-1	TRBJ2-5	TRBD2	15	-	TGCGCCAGCAGGCACCGCGGGGGGCCGCAAGAGACCCAGTACTTC	CASRHRGGPQETQYF
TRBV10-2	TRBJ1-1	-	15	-	TGCGCCAGCAGTGATCAGGACCTGCAGGGCACTGAAGCTTTCTTT	CASSDQDLQGTEAFF
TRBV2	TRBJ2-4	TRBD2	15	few	TGTGCCAGCAGGGGGACTAGCGGGGGACTAAACATTCAGTACTTC	CASRGTSGGLNIQYF
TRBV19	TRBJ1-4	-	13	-	TGTGCCAGTAACAGACGGAGGGGTGAAAAACTGTTTTTT	CASNRRRGEKLFF
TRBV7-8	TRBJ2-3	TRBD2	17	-	TGTGCCAGCAGCTTAGCTCCGAGCGGGGGGTCCACAGATACGCAGTATTTT	CASSLAPSGGSTDTQYF
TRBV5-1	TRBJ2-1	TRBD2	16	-	TGCGCCAGCAGCATAAATCTAGCGGGGGGGCGGGATGAGCAGTTCTTC	CASSINLAGGRDEQFF
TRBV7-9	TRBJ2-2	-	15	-	TGTGCCAGCGGCCGCCGGACAGTTTCGAACGGGGAGCTGTTTTTT	CASGRRTVSNGELFF